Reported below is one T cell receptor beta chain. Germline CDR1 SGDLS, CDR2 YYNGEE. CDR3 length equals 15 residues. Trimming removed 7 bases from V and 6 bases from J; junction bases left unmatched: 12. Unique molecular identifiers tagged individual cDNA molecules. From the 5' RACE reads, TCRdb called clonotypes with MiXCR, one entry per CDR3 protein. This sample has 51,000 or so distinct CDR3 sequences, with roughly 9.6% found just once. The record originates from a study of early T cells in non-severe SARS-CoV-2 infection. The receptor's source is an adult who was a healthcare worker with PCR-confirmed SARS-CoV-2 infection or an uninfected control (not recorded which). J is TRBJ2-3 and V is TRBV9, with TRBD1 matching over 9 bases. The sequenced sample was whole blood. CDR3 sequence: CASGQEGQGVDTQYF. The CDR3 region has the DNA TGTGCCAGCGGACAGGAGGGACAGGGTGTGGATACGCAGTATTTT. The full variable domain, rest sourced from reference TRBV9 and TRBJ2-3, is DSGVTQTPKHLITATGQRVTLRCSPRSGDLSVYWYQQSLDQGLQFLIQYYNGEERAKGNILERFSAQQFPDLHSELNLSSLELGDSALYFCASGQEGQGVDTQYFGPGTRLTVL.